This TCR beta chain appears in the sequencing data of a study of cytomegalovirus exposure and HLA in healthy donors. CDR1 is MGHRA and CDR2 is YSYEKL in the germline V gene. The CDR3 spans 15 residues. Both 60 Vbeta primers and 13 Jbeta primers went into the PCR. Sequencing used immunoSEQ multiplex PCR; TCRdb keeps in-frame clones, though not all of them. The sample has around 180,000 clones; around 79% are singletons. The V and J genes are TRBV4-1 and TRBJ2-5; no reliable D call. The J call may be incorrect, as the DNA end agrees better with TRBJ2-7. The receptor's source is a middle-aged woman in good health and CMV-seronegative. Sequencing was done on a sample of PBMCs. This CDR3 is CASSPVQVSSYEQYF. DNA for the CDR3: TGCGCCAGCAGCCCCGTCCAGGTGAGCTCCTACGAGCAGTACTTC.